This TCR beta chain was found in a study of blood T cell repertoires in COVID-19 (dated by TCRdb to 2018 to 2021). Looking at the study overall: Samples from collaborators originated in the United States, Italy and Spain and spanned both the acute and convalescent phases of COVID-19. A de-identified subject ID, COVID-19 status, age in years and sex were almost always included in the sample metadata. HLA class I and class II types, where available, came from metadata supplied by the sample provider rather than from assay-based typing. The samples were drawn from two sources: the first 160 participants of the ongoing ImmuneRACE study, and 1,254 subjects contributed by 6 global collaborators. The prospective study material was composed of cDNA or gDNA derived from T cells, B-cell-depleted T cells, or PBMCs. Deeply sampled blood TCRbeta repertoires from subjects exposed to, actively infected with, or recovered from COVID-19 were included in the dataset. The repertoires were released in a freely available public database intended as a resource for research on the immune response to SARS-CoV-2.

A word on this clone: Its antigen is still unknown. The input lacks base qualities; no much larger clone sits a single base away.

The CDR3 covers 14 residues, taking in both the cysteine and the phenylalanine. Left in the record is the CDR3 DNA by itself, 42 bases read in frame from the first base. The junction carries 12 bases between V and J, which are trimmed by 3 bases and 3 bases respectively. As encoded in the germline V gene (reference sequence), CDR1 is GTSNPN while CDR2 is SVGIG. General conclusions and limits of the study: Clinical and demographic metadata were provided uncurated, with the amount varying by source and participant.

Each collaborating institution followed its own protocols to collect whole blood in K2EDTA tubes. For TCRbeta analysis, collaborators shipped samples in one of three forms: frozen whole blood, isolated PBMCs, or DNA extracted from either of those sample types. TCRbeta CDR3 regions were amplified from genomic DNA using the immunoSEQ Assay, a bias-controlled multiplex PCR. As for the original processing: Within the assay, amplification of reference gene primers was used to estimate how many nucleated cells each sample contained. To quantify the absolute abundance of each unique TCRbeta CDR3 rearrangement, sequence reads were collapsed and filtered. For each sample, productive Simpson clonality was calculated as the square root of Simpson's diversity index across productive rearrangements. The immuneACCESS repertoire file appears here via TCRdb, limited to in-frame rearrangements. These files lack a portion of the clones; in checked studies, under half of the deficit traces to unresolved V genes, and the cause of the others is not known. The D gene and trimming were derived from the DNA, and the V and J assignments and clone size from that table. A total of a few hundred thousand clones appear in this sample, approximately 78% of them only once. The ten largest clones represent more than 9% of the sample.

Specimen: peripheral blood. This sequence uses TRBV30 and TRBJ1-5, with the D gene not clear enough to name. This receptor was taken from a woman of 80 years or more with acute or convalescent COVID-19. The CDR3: CAWSTARSNQPQHF. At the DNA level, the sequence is TGTGCCTGGAGCACCGCGAGGTCCAATCAGCCCCAGCATTTT.